This TCR beta chain was recovered during a study of blood T cells in healthy people across ages (dated by TCRdb to the mid-2010s). For context, the study as a whole: In model experiments, template switching captured roughly one uniquely barcoded TCR beta cDNA molecule for every two T cells. To track age-related changes in TCR beta repertoire diversity, the study relied on deep sequencing normalized with unique cDNA molecular identifiers. Four age groups were formed from the donors: young (average about 15 years), middle-aged (roughly 38), aged (roughly 58) and long-lived (roughly 81). The study analyzed two additional independent replicas of 1 million unique cDNA reads from the same blood draw for two donors, one aged 18 to 30 and one aged 80 or older. Study-level results and caveats: As age increased, observed TCR beta diversity per million T cells dropped in a roughly linear way, and a significant reduction was already evident by age about 40. Compared with the aged group, the long-lived group had more naive CD4+ T cells, fewer expanded clones and increased TCR diversity, a pattern suggesting age selection. Conclusive comparison of naive and antigen-experienced compartments was prevented by the profiling of bulk unsorted PBMCs. Estimates of total diversity based on one million sequenced T cells were regarded as lower bounds and as underestimates. A strong correlation was found between observed TCR beta diversity and the percentage of naive T cells measured by flow cytometry. Because donor CMV infection status was unknown, age-related changes in expanded clonotypes were potentially confounded.

The approximately 40 donors, aged about 6 to 90 years, were systemically healthy Caucasian individuals from Russia. Each donor gave around 9.5 milliliters of peripheral blood, collected into EDTA-treated Vacutainer tubes. Ficoll-Paque density-gradient centrifugation was used to isolate PBMCs, with at least 6.5 million obtained per sample. Total RNA was extracted from PBMCs with Trizol reagent, with at least 6 micrograms obtained per sample. Naive CD45RAhigh/CD27high T cell percentages were measured by flow cytometry on a PBMC aliquot from every donor. Receptor libraries were prepared by 5' RACE. TCRdb records Illumina HiSeq 2500 as the sequencer. A second PCR of 7 to 11 cycles was performed with a sample-barcoded 5' primer and a J-beta primer mix. A unique molecular identifier was introduced onto each TCR beta cDNA molecule by a template-switch 5' adaptor carrying 12 random nucleotides. Each sample yielded at least 2.5 million CDR3-containing paired-end reads. All of the RNA was converted into first-strand cDNA using the Mint cDNA synthesis kit, with a TRBC-specific oligonucleotide serving as the primer. After uracil-DNA glycosylase treatment, a first 18-cycle PCR used universal primers M1SS and BC2_uni_R on all cDNA. Processing in the source paper ran as follows. For normalization, 1 million high-quality reads, each with a distinct molecular identifier, were randomly selected from each sample. Reads sharing molecular identifiers were discarded rather than binned into consensus sequences. MiTCR, run with a Q25 quality threshold and the strictest error-elimination algorithm, handled CDR3 identification, clonotype clustering and error correction. A nonparametric unseen species model with Euler transformation was used to estimate lower-bound total TCR beta diversity. Using fastp at Q25 and MiXCR, TCRdb reprocessed the public reads and kept productive beta chains. Rows with one shared CDR3 protein collapse into an entry with the most common genes and DNA. V and J calls and clone size were set by TCRdb, not the authors. The sample has some 560,000 distinct CDR3 sequences on record, about 27% of them singletons. The ten largest make up about 3.9% of the sample.

About this clonotype itself: It lacks a known antigen. Base-call qualities are not available, and no considerably larger clone is one nucleotide away.

CDR1 and CDR2 (SGHTA, FQGNSA) derive from the germline V gene. Relative to germline, V is 5 bases shorter and J is 2 bases shorter, with 14 bases between their ends. Reading from cysteine to phenylalanine, the CDR3 counts 15 amino acids. Only the CDR3 portion is preserved as DNA: 45 bases, with reading frame beginning at the first base. This sample also appeared in a second study, on T cells of mothers and their children. That second report states: Donors were nine systemically healthy Caucasian individuals: three mothers and their six children. cDNA synthesis consumed the entire amount of extracted RNA, loaded at 1.5 ug RNA in each 15 ul reaction. In the second PCR, the M1S primer added sample barcodes and 2-4 random nucleotides. Over 8.5 million TCR beta CDR3 reads were obtained for each mother, and 2.5 million to 3 million reads were obtained for each child. TCR recombination output is similarly shaped by thymic selection in related and unrelated pairs, with a minor effect exerted by inherited differences. Related mother-child pairs always showed normalized repertoire overlap that was slightly higher than in unrelated mother-child pairs, though the difference was never significant. Persistent microchimeric T cell clones were not detected, at a sensitivity of about 100 clones per million clonotypes. To look for features that set related mother-child pairs apart from unrelated individuals, the researchers ran deep NGS to compare the TCR beta repertoires of mothers and children. On average, the children were 11 +/- 4 years old, while the mothers were 40 +/- 4 years old. After adapter ligation was performed with NEBNext reagents, the libraries were sequenced on an Illumina HiSeq 2000 with 100+100 nt paired-end reads. To avoid cross-contamination, the mother libraries and the child libraries were prepared a month apart and sequenced in separate runs. For each donor, between roughly 450,000 and 2,200,000 distinct TCR beta clonotypes were identified. Naive TCR beta clonotypes were estimated from low-frequency clonotypes matched to each donor's FACS-determined naive share, without sorting.

The chain couples TRBV7-2 to TRBJ2-3; no D segment can be confidently identified. The sample consisted of blood. The source is a boy aged 2-9 years in good health. CDR3 loop: CASSPFSETTDTQYF. The DNA sequence is given as TGTGCCAGCAGCCCATTTTCGGAAACCACAGATACGCAGTATTTT.